What follows is one TCR beta chain and its context. The data were obtained in a study of blood T cell repertoires in COVID-19. Study summary: The United States, Italy and Spain supplied acute and convalescent COVID-19 samples. Sources were T cells, B-cell-depleted T cells, or PBMCs; the material itself was cDNA or gDNA.

The authors' processing: Amplification of reference gene primers was used by the study to estimate nucleated cell counts. Some clones are missing from TCRdb's copy, which holds only in-frame ones; the method was immunoSEQ multiplex PCR. V and J calls and clone size follow that table, whereas D and trimming were derived from the DNA. The table includes over 45,000 clones, about 89% detected once. Unmatched junction bases numbered 10, after V lost 5 bases and J lost 7 bases. The CDR3 contains 15 residues. The germline V gene has CDR1 SEHNR and CDR2 FQNEAQ (reference sequence). The specimen was peripheral blood. The rearrangement uses TRBV7-9 and TRBJ2-2; TRBD1 matches at 7 bases. The sequence came from a woman aged 55 to 70 with active COVID-19. The DNA of the CDR3 is TGTGCCAGCAGCCACGGACAGGCCGGTGGCGGGGAGCTGTTTTTT. Protein sequence: CASSHGQAGGGELFF. Variable domain in full (rest from reference TRBV7-9 and TRBJ2-2): DTGVSQNPRHKITKRGQNVTFRCDPISEHNRLYWYRQTLGQGPEFLTYFQNEAQLEKSRLLSDRFSAERPKGSFSTLEIQRTEQGDSAMYLCASSHGQAGGGELFFGEGSRLTVL.